These T cell receptor beta chains were read from a single sample in a study of OX40 agonist ivuxolimab in advanced cancers. TCRdb keeps only in-frame clones here, not all; method: immunoSEQ multiplex PCR. This repertoire shows tens of thousands of clones, 80% to 90% found once; its top ten account for less than 0.6%. The sequences come from CD4+ or CD8+ T cells sorted from blood, collected in a trial of the OX40 agonist ivuxolimab. Receptor source: an adult with an advanced solid tumor such as melanoma, head and neck, liver or kidney cancer. Each CDR3 is given with its conserved first and last residue. A D gene is named only where the DNA matches it firmly. Not every row has a clone size; where given, it reads once, few, many or a size class.

d_call clone_size j_call v_call cdr3_nt cdr3_aa
TRBD1 once TRBJ2-6 TRBV4-3 TGCGCCAGCAGCCAAGAGATTCAGGGGGCGGGGTCTGGGGCCAACGTCCTGACTTTC CASSQEIQGAGSGANVLTF
. few TRBJ1-2 TRBV7-2 TGTGCCAGCAGCTTAGTAGGGTTCACTAGGGATGGCTACACCTTC CASSLVGFTRDGYTF
. . TRBJ1-4 TRBV19 TGTGCCAGTAGTATAAGTGGAGGGGCTGAAAAACTGTTTTTT CASSISGGAEKLFF
TRBD1 . TRBJ1-3 TRBV6-5 TGTGCCAGCAGTTTAGGACAGGGAAGTTTTGGAAACACCATATATTTT CASSLGQGSFGNTIYF
. . TRBJ2-2 TRBV21-1 TGTGCCAGCAGCAAAGCTCGCGGGATCAACACCGGGGAGCTGTTTTTT CASSKARGINTGELFF
. . TRBJ2-2 TRBV9 TGTGCCAGCAGCGCTTCAGAGGTAGGGGAGCTGTTTTTT CASSASEVGELFF
. . TRBJ1-6 TRBV4-1 TGCGCCAGCAGCCAGGGGCAAGGAACCTTTAATTCACCCCTCCACTTT CASSQGQGTFNSPLHF
. . TRBJ2-7 TRBV5-4 TGTGCCAGCAGCCCAGAACAGGGTTCCTACGAGCAGTACTTC CASSPEQGSYEQYF
TRBD2 . TRBJ2-5 TRBV9 TGTGCCAGCAGCGTCGGGGGACTAGCGGGAGAGACCCAGTACTTC CASSVGGLAGETQYF
. . TRBJ1-6 TRBV7-9 TGTGCCAGCAGCTTAAGACGGGCCGGGCATTCACCCCTCCACTTT CASSLRRAGHSPLHF
TRBD1 . TRBJ2-6 TRBV10-3 TGTGCCATCAGTCCCGGGACAGGGACCGGGGCCAACGTCCTGACTTTC CAISPGTGTGANVLTF
. . TRBJ1-1 TRBV11-2 TGTGCCAGCAGCTTCGGAGAGGACAGTAGGGCTTTCTTT CASSFGEDSRAFF
TRBD2 . TRBJ2-1 TRBV6-1 TGTGCCAGCGTCCCCCGACTAGCGGTTTACAATGAGCAGTTCTTC CASVPRLAVYNEQFF
TRBD2 few TRBJ2-5 TRBV15 TGTGCCACCAGCAGAGTAAGTGGACTAGGAGCAGAGACCCAGTACTTC CATSRVSGLGAETQYF
. . TRBJ2-1 TRBV28 TGTGCCAGCAGTTCTCTGAATGAGCAGTTCTTC CASSSLNEQFF
TRBD2 few TRBJ2-2 TRBV5-6 TGTGCCAGCAGCTTGGGACTAGCCACTACCGGGGAGCTGTTTTTT CASSLGLATTGELFF
TRBD2 . TRBJ2-1 TRBV7-7 TGTGCCAGCAGCTTAGACGGACTAGCGGTCAATGAGCAGTTCTTC CASSLDGLAVNEQFF
. few TRBJ1-5 TRBV30 TGTGCCTGGAGTGTACAACAGTATAGCAATCAGCCCCAGCATTTT CAWSVQQYSNQPQHF
. . TRBJ1-5 TRBV18 TGTGCCAGCTCACCTGCGGGGGATCAGCCCCAGCATTTT CASSPAGDQPQHF
. . TRBJ1-1 TRBV7-9 TGTGCCAGCAGCCGAGGGGACGGGAACACTGAAGCTTTCTTT CASSRGDGNTEAFF
. . TRBJ1-1 TRBV9 TGTGCCAGCAGCGGGGTGAGGGGTAGGAACACTGAAGCTTTCTTT CASSGVRGRNTEAFF
. . TRBJ2-3 TRBV7-2 TGTGCCAGCAGCTTCATAGAGGCAGATACGCAGTATTTT CASSFIEADTQYF
TRBD1 once TRBJ1-4 TRBV28 TGTGCCAGCAAGGGGGCTTTGGTCAATGAAAAACTGTTTTTT CASKGALVNEKLFF
TRBD1 . TRBJ2-5 TRBV6-1 TGTGCCAGCAGTGTAAGACAGGGATACCAAGAGACCCAGTACTTC CASSVRQGYQETQYF
TRBD2 . TRBJ2-3 TRBV5-4 TGTGCCAGCAGCCCTGGGCCTAGCGGGGGTTATACAGATACGCAGTATTTT CASSPGPSGGYTDTQYF
. few TRBJ1-4 TRBV4-3 TGCGCCAGCAGCCAAGACCCCCACGGGGGGCGTAATGAAAAACTGTTTTTT CASSQDPHGGRNEKLFF
. . TRBJ1-5 TRBV6-1 TGTGCCAGCAGTGAATTCCTTAGCAATCAGCCCCAGCATTTT CASSEFLSNQPQHF
. . TRBJ1-3 TRBV7-9 TGTGCCAGCAGTCGCAGAGAAGAAGGAAACACCATATATTTT CASSRREEGNTIYF
. once TRBJ2-7 TRBV5-1 TGCGCCAGCAGCAACCCGGGGGGCGACGAGCAGTACTTC CASSNPGGDEQYF
TRBD1 . TRBJ2-7 TRBV19 TGTGCCAGACAGGACAGGGGGGACGAGCAGTACTTC CARQDRGDEQYF
TRBD1 . TRBJ2-3 TRBV6-6 TGTGCCAGCAGCCGGACAGGGGGCGAGGATACGCAGTATTTT CASSRTGGEDTQYF
TRBD1 . TRBJ2-3 TRBV5-6 TGTGCCAGCAGCTTACCGGGACAGGGGCTCAGCACAGATACGCAGTATTTT CASSLPGQGLSTDTQYF
. . TRBJ2-3 TRBV14 TGTGCCAGCATCCAGTCTAGCACAGATACGCAGTATTTT CASIQSSTDTQYF
. . TRBJ2-2 TRBV30 TGTGCCTGGAGTGTAGGGTTTAACACCGGGGAGCTGTTTTTT CAWSVGFNTGELFF
. . TRBJ2-4 TRBV15 TGTGCCACCAGCAGAGATAGGCAGGGGAAAAACATTCAGTACTTC CATSRDRQGKNIQYF
. . TRBJ2-1 TRBV21-1 TGTGCCAGCAGCAAAGCCTCGAGGGACAGATTATTTTCGATCAGCTCCTACAATGAGCAGTTCTTC CASSKASRDRLFSISSYNEQFF
TRBD1 . TRBJ1-1 TRBV6-5 TGTGCCAGCAGTGACAGGGGGAACACTGAAGCTTTCTTT CASSDRGNTEAFF
TRBD1 few TRBJ2-7 TRBV11-2 TGTGCCAGCAGCCGGGACAGCTCCTACGAGCAGTACTTC CASSRDSSYEQYF
. once TRBJ1-6 TRBV4-1 TGCGCCAGCAGCCAAGTCCCCTATTCACCCCTCCACTTT CASSQVPYSPLHF
. . TRBJ1-1 TRBV18 TGTGCCAGCTTGAGCAGAGAGAACACTGAAGCTTTCTTT CASLSRENTEAFF